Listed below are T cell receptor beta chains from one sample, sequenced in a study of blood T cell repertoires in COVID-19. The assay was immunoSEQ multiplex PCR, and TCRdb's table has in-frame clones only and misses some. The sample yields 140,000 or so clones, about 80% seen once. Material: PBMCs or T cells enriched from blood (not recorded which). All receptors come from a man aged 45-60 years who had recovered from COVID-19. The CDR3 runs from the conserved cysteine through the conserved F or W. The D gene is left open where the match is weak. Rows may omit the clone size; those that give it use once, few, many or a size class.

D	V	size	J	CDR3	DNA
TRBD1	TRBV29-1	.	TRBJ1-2	CSVEDLGQGAWYGYTF	TGCAGCGTTGAAGATCTTGGACAGGGGGCATGGTATGGCTACACCTTC
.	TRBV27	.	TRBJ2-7	CASSLRPQGPYEQYF	TGTGCCAGCAGTTTACGTCCCCAGGGGCCCTACGAGCAGTACTTC
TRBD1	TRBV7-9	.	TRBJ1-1	CASSLGTGDTEAFF	TGTGCCAGCAGCTTAGGGACAGGGGACACTGAAGCTTTCTTT
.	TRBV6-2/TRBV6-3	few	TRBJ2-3	CASSPAGQSSHTQYF	TGTGCCAGCAGTCCCGCGGGACAGTCTTCGCATACGCAGTATTTT
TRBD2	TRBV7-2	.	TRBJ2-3	CASSLNGGGTDTQYF	TGTGCCAGCAGCTTAAATGGGGGGGGCACAGATACGCAGTATTTT
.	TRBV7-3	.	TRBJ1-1	CASSLKGTRDNTEAFF	TGTGCCAGCAGCTTAAAAGGGACACGGGACAACACTGAAGCTTTCTTT
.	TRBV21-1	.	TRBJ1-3	CASSITGVKGDTIYF	TGTGCCAGCAGCATAACAGGGGTAAAGGGGGACACCATATATTTT
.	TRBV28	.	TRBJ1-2	CASSFPDRRANYGYTF	TGTGCCAGCAGTTTCCCCGACAGGAGAGCTAACTATGGCTACACCTTC
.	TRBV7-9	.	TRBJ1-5	CASSTDSNQPQHF	TGTGCCAGCAGCACAGACAGCAATCAGCCCCAGCATTTT
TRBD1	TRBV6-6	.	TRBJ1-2	CASKPTGSEYGYTF	TGTGCCAGCAAACCGACAGGGTCGGAATATGGCTACACCTTC
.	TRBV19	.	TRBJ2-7	CASSIRPYEQYF	TGTGCCAGTAGTATCAGGCCCTACGAGCAGTACTTC
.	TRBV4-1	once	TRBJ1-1	CASSLTRGTEAFF	TGCGCCAGCAGCCTTACCCGGGGCACTGAAGCTTTCTTT
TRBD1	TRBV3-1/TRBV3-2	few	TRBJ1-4	CASSQGGRGHEKLFF	TGTGCCAGCAGCCAAGGTGGCAGGGGGCACGAAAAACTGTTTTTT
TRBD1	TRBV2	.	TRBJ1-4	CASSGTGGDEKLFF	TGTGCCAGCAGCGGGACAGGGGGCGATGAAAAACTGTTTTTT
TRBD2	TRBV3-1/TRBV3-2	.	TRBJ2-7	CASSPSGGGGYEQYF	TGTGCCAGCAGCCCCAGCGGGGGGGGCGGTTACGAGCAGTACTTC
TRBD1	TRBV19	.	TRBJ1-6	CAIGTGGSPLHF	TGTGCCATTGGGACAGGGGGCTCACCCCTCCACTTT
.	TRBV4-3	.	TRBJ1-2	CASSQDPLGRSDGYTF	TGCGCCAGCAGCCAAGATCCTTTGGGGAGGAGCGATGGCTACACCTTC
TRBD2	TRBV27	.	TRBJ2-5	CASSYRGGQETQYF	TGTGCCAGCAGTTATCGGGGGGGCCAAGAGACCCAGTACTTC
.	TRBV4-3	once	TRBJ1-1	CASRAGAGAVGTEAFF	TGCGCCAGCAGGGCCGGGGCAGGGGCTGTTGGGACTGAAGCTTTCTTT
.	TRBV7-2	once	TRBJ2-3	CASSAQLGRDTQYF	TGTGCCAGCAGCGCACAACTAGGGCGGGATACGCAGTATTTT
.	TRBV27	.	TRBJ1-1	CASSRGVNTEAFF	TGTGCCAGCAGTCGCGGCGTGAACACTGAAGCTTTCTTT
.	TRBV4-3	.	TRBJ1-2	CASSQAGEGYGYTF	TGCGCCAGCAGCCAAGCGGGAGAGGGCTATGGCTACACCTTC
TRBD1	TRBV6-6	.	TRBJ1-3	CASSYRDRGGNTIYF	TGTGCCAGCAGTTACCGAGACAGGGGTGGAAACACCATATATTTT